This is a list of T cell receptor beta chains from one sample in a study of CD8 T cells in Susac syndrome. TCRdb ran MiXCR on the immunoSEQ multiplex PCR reads and lists one entry per CDR3 protein. Of over 300,000 distinct CDR3 sequences in the sample, 92% were seen once. Input material: CD4+ T cells from PBMCs. These receptor sequences come from a human donor with multiple sclerosis. The CDR3 runs from the conserved cysteine through the conserved F or W. Fields, in order: CDR3 protein, J gene, V gene.

CDR3: CNVEDFGYEQYF
J: TRBJ2-7
V: TRBV29-1

CDR3: CASSLDSILTGELFF
J: TRBJ2-2
V: TRBV5-4

CDR3: CASSPLGSPYEQYF
J: TRBJ2-7
V: TRBV27

CDR3: CSARGTGQSGWNTEAFF
J: TRBJ1-1
V: TRBV20-1

CDR3: CASSLVGTSGSTDTQYF
J: TRBJ2-3
V: TRBV7-2

CDR3: CSAREDTGKEQYF
J: TRBJ2-7
V: TRBV20-1

CDR3: CASSQDKTLAGGETQYF
J: TRBJ2-5
V: TRBV14

CDR3: CSAAVGARDYGYTF
J: TRBJ1-2
V: TRBV29-1

CDR3: CASRDPPGTPNFYEQYF
J: TRBJ2-7
V: TRBV6-2/TRBV6-3

CDR3: CAISDREQGQGYTF
J: TRBJ1-2
V: TRBV10-3

CDR3: CASVTDSYNEQFF
J: TRBJ2-1
V: TRBV6-2/TRBV6-3

CDR3: CSVDGQGTDTQYF
J: TRBJ2-3
V: TRBV29-1

CDR3: CARRLTYEQYF
J: TRBJ2-7
V: TRBV21-1

CDR3: CASSSTVDPNTGELFF
J: TRBJ2-2
V: TRBV5-1

CDR3: CASSHAVPTGGFYGYTF
J: TRBJ1-2
V: TRBV23-1

CDR3: CSVSVYTEAFF
J: TRBJ1-1
V: TRBV29-1

CDR3: CASSLEARGHDTQYF
J: TRBJ2-3
V: TRBV5-1

CDR3: CSASPTGEGSPLHF
J: TRBJ1-6
V: TRBV29-1

CDR3: CAWSGRTAISYEQYF
J: TRBJ2-7
V: TRBV30

CDR3: CASSPPGTPYYNEQFF
J: TRBJ2-1
V: TRBV28

CDR3: CASRGPRSDTQYF
J: TRBJ2-3
V: TRBV7-2

CDR3: CASSAGTGSYNEQFF
J: TRBJ2-1
V: TRBV9

CDR3: CASSPAHEQYF
J: TRBJ2-7
V: TRBV7-9

CDR3: CASSRGGHQETQYF
J: TRBJ2-5
V: TRBV12-3/TRBV12-4

CDR3: CASSPLAQIVNEQFF
J: TRBJ2-1
V: TRBV4-1

CDR3: CASSKYSANTGELFF
J: TRBJ2-2
V: TRBV19

CDR3: CASSPTGKGDQPQHF
J: TRBJ1-5
V: TRBV12-3/TRBV12-4

CDR3: CASTIEGGGDEQFF
J: TRBJ2-1
V: TRBV19

CDR3: CASSQEVSDYSNQPQHF
J: TRBJ1-5
V: TRBV4-2

CDR3: CASSLGTGTNYGYTF
J: TRBJ1-2
V: TRBV7-2

CDR3: CASGRQGANYGYTF
J: TRBJ1-2
V: TRBV7-9

CDR3: CASSDASRRQPQHF
J: TRBJ1-5
V: TRBV6-5

CDR3: CSATLDANTEAFF
J: TRBJ1-1
V: TRBV20-1

CDR3: CASSLPGFYGYTF
J: TRBJ1-2
V: TRBV11-3

CDR3: CAIPRDRGLSGYTF
J: TRBJ1-2
V: TRBV10-3

CDR3: CASSLAIAGGSTDTQYF
J: TRBJ2-3
V: TRBV5-4

CDR3: CAWSVQQLVGYTF
J: TRBJ1-2
V: TRBV30

CDR3: CSATDPSGRADTQYF
J: TRBJ2-3
V: TRBV20-1

CDR3: CAISPRGYYNEQFF
J: TRBJ2-1
V: TRBV10-3

CDR3: CASSQQLLRSYGYTF
J: TRBJ1-2
V: TRBV4-1

CDR3: CASMGNEQFF
J: TRBJ2-1
V: TRBV5-1

CDR3: CASHLHPRGGGRVDTEAFF
J: TRBJ1-1
V: TRBV6-2/TRBV6-3

CDR3: CASSFAGVFNEQFF
J: TRBJ2-1
V: TRBV7-2